This TCR beta chain was sequenced for a study of blood T cell repertoires in COVID-19. This clone has a single count. Authors' methods: For nucleated cells, counts were estimated from reference gene primer amplification. The protocol was immunoSEQ multiplex PCR, while the TCRdb copy is restricted to in-frame clones and leaves out a portion. V, J and clone size are those of that table, while D and trimming were read from the DNA. Here the sample spans more than 250,000 clones, about 91% being singletons. Per the germline V gene, CDR1 is KGHSH and CDR2 is LQKENI. The CDR3 sequence is 14 residues long. Deletions cut 4 bases from V and 1 base from J, with 10 bases between.

The sample taken for sequencing was PBMCs or T cells enriched from blood (not recorded which). This TCR was sampled from a woman aged 40-49 years with acute COVID-19. The gene calls are TRBV18 and TRBJ1-1, with D possibly being TRBD1 (6 bases). The CDR3: CASSLRTENTEAFF. CDR3 in DNA: TGTGCCAGCTCACTACGGACAGAGAACACTGAAGCTTTCTTT.